This entry describes one T cell receptor beta chain. This sample is part of a study of blood T cells in healthy people across ages. A second PCR, run for roughly 7 to 12 cycles, used a sample-barcoded 5' primer plus a J-beta primer mix. Using its own MiXCR run on the 5' RACE reads, TCRdb lists one record per CDR3 protein. The sample yields about 1.5 million distinct CDR3 sequences, roughly 45% seen once. This CDR3 comprises 16 residues. V was shortened by 4 bases and J by 0 bases, with 13 bases between the two germline ends. Germline V gene lookup returns CDR1 MNHEY and CDR2 SVGAGI. This rearrangement joins TRBV6-5 to TRBJ1-3, with D unresolved. The sample comprised blood. This receptor was identified in a woman under 30 in good health. This CDR3 is CASSSEGTVSGNTIYF. The CDR3 DNA sequence: TGTGCCAGCAGTTCGGAAGGCACAGTCTCTGGAAACACCATATATTTT.